These T cell receptor beta chains were read from a single sample in a study of patients and donors after allogeneic stem cell transplantation. One entry per CDR3 protein results from TCRdb running MiXCR on the RT-PCR reads. The data contain 87,000 or so distinct CDR3 sequences, roughly 4.9% of them seen just once; the ten biggest clones take up 2.6%. Sequencing used blood, either unsorted or a sorted T cell fraction (not recorded which). These receptors came from a human donor who was either an allogeneic HSCT recipient or a stem cell or donor lymphocyte infusion donor (not recorded which). It is not recorded whose cells these are; they may come from a transplant donor. Each CDR3 is given with its conserved first and last residue. Fields, in order: clone size, V gene, J gene, D gene, CDR3 DNA, CDR3 protein. D genes are given only for firm matches. Not all rows give a size; the values are once, few, many and, for expanded clones, a class.

.	TRBV20-1	TRBJ1-1	.	TGCAGTGCCGAGAGGATTATGAACACTGAAGCTTTCTTT	CSAERIMNTEAFF
few	TRBV6-1	TRBJ1-1	TRBD1	TGTGCCACTTCGGGACAGCCGAACACTGAAGCTTTCTTT	CATSGQPNTEAFF
many	TRBV27	TRBJ2-7	.	TGTGCCAGCCCTCCTCCTAACGAGCAGTACTTC	CASPPPNEQYF
few	TRBV7-3	TRBJ1-5	TRBD1	TGTGCCAGCCTTAAACAGGGGAATCAGCCCCAGCATTTT	CASLKQGNQPQHF
many	TRBV20-1	TRBJ1-1	.	TGCAGTGCTAGAGAGGGGTCCCGGAGGGACACTGAAGCTTTCTTT	CSAREGSRRDTEAFF
many	TRBV7-9	TRBJ2-5	TRBD1	TGTGCCAGCAGCTTGGGACAGGACGTACAAGAGACCCAGTACTTC	CASSLGQDVQETQYF
many	TRBV18	TRBJ2-1	.	TGTGCCAGCTCCCGTTTGGGGAATGAGCAGTTCTTC	CASSRLGNEQFF
many	TRBV7-9	TRBJ1-2	TRBD1	TGTGCCAGCCAGGGGGGGAACTATGGCTACACCTTC	CASQGGNYGYTF
.	TRBV9	TRBJ2-5	.	TGTGCCAGCAGCGTCGGTAGAATACATGAGACCCAGTACTTC	CASSVGRIHETQYF
many	TRBV4-1	TRBJ2-7	.	TGCGCCAGCAGCCAAGAGCAAGGCGGAGGCTACGAGCAGTACTTC	CASSQEQGGGYEQYF
many	TRBV4-2	TRBJ2-1	.	TGTGCCAGCAGCCAAGGGGTAAGGGGGGGCGGCCATAATGAGCAGTTCTTC	CASSQGVRGGGHNEQFF
few	TRBV2	TRBJ1-5	.	TGTGCCAGCTCCCGTGAGGGCAGCAATCAGCCCCAGCATTTT	CASSREGSNQPQHF
many	TRBV23-1	TRBJ2-2	TRBD1	TGCGCCAGCAGTCAACCTGGGGACAGAGCGAACACCGGGGAGCTGTTTTTT	CASSQPGDRANTGELFF
.	TRBV12-3/TRBV12-4	TRBJ2-5	.	TGTGCCAGCAGCCGGAGCGGGTGGGGAGAGACCCAGTACTTC	CASSRSGWGETQYF
many	TRBV6-2/TRBV6-3	TRBJ1-6	TRBD1	TGTGCCAGCAGTACCCACAGGGGACCGCTTAATTCACCCCTCCACTTT	CASSTHRGPLNSPLHF
few	TRBV29-1	TRBJ1-2	.	TGCAGCGTTCTAGGACACGACTATGGCTACACCTTC	CSVLGHDYGYTF
many	TRBV24-1	TRBJ1-1	.	TGTGCCACCAGTGATTTCCGCAACACTGAAGCTTTCTTT	CATSDFRNTEAFF
few	TRBV27	TRBJ2-5	TRBD2	TGTGCCAGCCGCCGCGGCGGCGGGGGATTGGGAGAGACCCAGTACTTC	CASRRGGGGLGETQYF
many	TRBV7-9	TRBJ2-3	TRBD2	TGTGCCACCCCGTGGGGGAGGGAGACAGATACGCAGTATTTT	CATPWGRETDTQYF
few	TRBV9	TRBJ2-7	TRBD1	TGTGCCAGCAGGTTGGGACAGGCCTCCTCCGAGCAGTACTTC	CASRLGQASSEQYF
many	TRBV6-5	TRBJ1-2	.	TGTGCCAGCAGTTACGGTTCCCTGGGCATTGAATATGGCTACACCTTC	CASSYGSLGIEYGYTF
medium-sized	TRBV20-1	TRBJ2-1	TRBD1	TGCAGTGCTACCCCCACAGGGGGCAGAGGCTACAATGAGCAGTTCTTC	CSATPTGGRGYNEQFF
.	TRBV28	TRBJ1-5	TRBD1	TGTGCCAGCAGTAGGGGACAGAGGGATCAGCCCCAGCATTTT	CASSRGQRDQPQHF
many	TRBV6-1	TRBJ1-2	.	TGTGCCAGCAGTGTCATTGGGGATGGCTACACCTTC	CASSVIGDGYTF
.	TRBV20-1	TRBJ1-4	.	TGCAGTGCAGGGGGGGTTTGGCCGGCTAATGAAAAACTGTTTTTT	CSAGGVWPANEKLFF
many	TRBV28	TRBJ2-5	.	TGTGCCAGCAGTTTATGGGGAGAGACCCAGTACTTC	CASSLWGETQYF
.	TRBV30	TRBJ2-6	.	TGTGCCTGGAGTGAGGGGGGCGCTGGGGCCAACGTCCTGACTTTC	CAWSEGGAGANVLTF
.	TRBV6-1	TRBJ1-4	.	TGTGCCAGCAGTGAAGCACGTGGGACTAATGAAAAACTGTTTTTT	CASSEARGTNEKLFF
many	TRBV10-1	TRBJ2-1	.	TGCGCCAGCAGTGACGGCCAGCGGTTCCTAAACTTC	CASSDGQRFLNF
few	TRBV29-1	TRBJ2-3	TRBD2	TGCAGCGTTGCACCCCCTAGCGGGGGGCAAGATACGCAGTATTTT	CSVAPPSGGQDTQYF
few	TRBV12-3/TRBV12-4	TRBJ2-1	.	TGTGCCAGCAGTTTAACCCTCGCGGGTTACAATGAGCAGTTCTTC	CASSLTLAGYNEQFF
many	TRBV29-1	TRBJ2-5	.	TGCAGCGTTGAACGGTCCCTGGCTGCGAAGACCCAGTACTTC	CSVERSLAAKTQYF
.	TRBV9	TRBJ2-1	TRBD2	TGTGCCAGCAGCGTAGGATCCCGTACTAGCGATGAGCAGTTCTTC	CASSVGSRTSDEQFF
many	TRBV6-2/TRBV6-3	TRBJ2-7	.	TGTGCCAGCAGTTACCCCTCCCACGAGCAGTACTTC	CASSYPSHEQYF
many	TRBV12-3/TRBV12-4	TRBJ1-6	TRBD1	TGTGCCAGCAGTTGGACAGGGGGTGTAGGTAATTCACCCCTCCACTTT	CASSWTGGVGNSPLHF
many	TRBV20-1	TRBJ2-5	.	TGCAGTGCTAATTATGTTGGCCAAGAGACCCAGTACTTC	CSANYVGQETQYF
many	TRBV11-2	TRBJ2-1	.	TGTGCCAGCAGCTTAGATCGGGACGATGAGCAGTTCTTC	CASSLDRDDEQFF
few	TRBV28	TRBJ1-5	.	TGTGCCAGCAGTAAAACAGGGAATCAGCCCCAGCATTTT	CASSKTGNQPQHF
many	TRBV10-3	TRBJ2-7	TRBD1	TGTGCCATCCAGGGGGCAGCCGACTACGAGCAGTACTTC	CAIQGAADYEQYF
few	TRBV28	TRBJ1-3	.	TGTGCCAGCAGTTTATTGAGCTCTGGAAACACCATATATTTT	CASSLLSSGNTIYF
many	TRBV20-1	TRBJ2-1	TRBD2	TGCAGTGCGGAGGGGACTAGCGGCTCCTACAATGAGCAGTTCTTC	CSAEGTSGSYNEQFF
many	TRBV10-2	TRBJ1-2	.	TGCGCCAGCACCTACAGGGTTGAATATGGCTACACCTTC	CASTYRVEYGYTF
many	TRBV20-1	TRBJ2-1	.	TGCAGTGCGGAGGAATCCTCCTCTAGCTCCTACAATGAGCAGTTCTTC	CSAEESSSSSYNEQFF
few	TRBV3-1	TRBJ2-2	TRBD2	TGTGCCAGTACCCCTAGCGGAGTGAACACCGGGGAGCTGTTTTTT	CASTPSGVNTGELFF
many	TRBV28	TRBJ1-2	TRBD1	TGTGCCAGCAGTTCCCCACGGGACAGGTTTAACTATGGCTACACCTTC	CASSSPRDRFNYGYTF
many	TRBV20-1	TRBJ2-5	TRBD2	TGCAGTGCTCCGGGACTAGCGGGCCGTCTGGAGACCCAGTACTTC	CSAPGLAGRLETQYF
many	TRBV30	TRBJ2-3	.	TGTGCCTGGAGTCGTTGGGGCGGTACGCAGTATTTT	CAWSRWGGTQYF
few	TRBV19	TRBJ1-1	.	TGTGCCAGTAGTCCATCCGGACGGATGAACACTGAAGCTTTCTTT	CASSPSGRMNTEAFF
many	TRBV5-1	TRBJ2-1	TRBD1	TGCGCCAGCAGCACCGGGACAGGGACTGGGGATGAGCAGTTCTTC	CASSTGTGTGDEQFF
many	TRBV12-3/TRBV12-4	TRBJ1-3	.	TGTGCCAGCAGTTCACTACTAGACTCTGGAAACACCATATATTTT	CASSSLLDSGNTIYF
many	TRBV7-8	TRBJ2-1	.	TGTGCCAGCAGTCCATACCGGCAGGGGGGGTACAATGAGCAGTTCTTC	CASSPYRQGGYNEQFF
many	TRBV20-1	TRBJ1-1	.	TGCAGTGCGCCCGAGGGGAGATACACTGAAGCTTTCTTT	CSAPEGRYTEAFF
medium-sized	TRBV12-3/TRBV12-4	TRBJ2-1	TRBD2	TGTGCCAGCAGTTTTTCGTTTAGCGGGAGGCATTTCAATGAGCAGTTCTTC	CASSFSFSGRHFNEQFF
.	TRBV5-1	TRBJ2-5	TRBD2	TGCGCCAGCAGCTTGCGGGGGGGAGTAGAGGAGACCCAGTACTTC	CASSLRGGVEETQYF
medium-sized	TRBV7-9	TRBJ1-2	.	TGTGCCAGCAGCTTAGTACAGCTTTATCCCTATGGCTACACCTTC	CASSLVQLYPYGYTF
many	TRBV10-3	TRBJ2-3	TRBD2	TGTGCCACCGCCAAGGAGGCGGGAGTAGGTGGCGATACGCAGTATTTT	CATAKEAGVGGDTQYF
many	TRBV2	TRBJ2-1	.	TGTGCCAGCAGTTTACGTGTAGCGCGGGACAATGAGCAGTTCTTC	CASSLRVARDNEQFF
many	TRBV19	TRBJ2-7	TRBD2	TGTGCCAGTAGTATGGGACTAGCGGGGCCCTACGAGCAGTACTTC	CASSMGLAGPYEQYF